This T cell receptor beta chain is drawn from a study of CD8+ T cells in alopecia areata. Study-wide background: Those patients who were treated received oral tofacitinib, which was given at 5 to 10 mg twice daily for moderate-to-severe alopecia areata. Whole-study findings and limits: Shared TCR sequences were less clear between patients than in mice, possibly partly from HLA diversity. Scalp samples also yield sequences of resident alphabeta T cells from normal skin. With tofacitinib ongoing, many expanded lesional clones persisted in both scalp and blood.

The sequencing template was cDNA reverse transcribed from extracted RNA. Sequenced by immunoSEQ multiplex PCR; TCRdb stores in-frame clones only, minus some. The profile covers 180,000 or so clones, with roughly 46% appearing a single time and 10% taken by the ten largest. In germline, CDR1 is MGHRA, CDR2 YSYEKL. The germline V and J ends were trimmed by 5 bases and 3 bases, with 17 bases remaining between them. The length of the CDR3 is 15 residues. Details on this clone: Its matching antigen is unknown.

As to treatment: oral pan-JAK inhibitor, 5-10 mg twice daily. The TCR comes from a human donor with alopecia areata. The material sequenced was CD8+ T cells sorted from blood, taken at roughly week 52, from a patient treated with tofacitinib. The gene calls are TRBV4-1 and TRBJ2-7; D could derive from TRBD1 or TRBD2 (5 bases each). CDR3 coding DNA: TGCGCCAGCAGCTCGGCGAACGGGGCTAACTACGAGCAGTACTTC. This gives the protein CASSSANGANYEQYF.